A selection of T cell receptor beta chains follows, all from one sample in a study of CD8+ T cells in alopecia areata. Produced via immunoSEQ multiplex PCR; TCRdb's table is partial and in-frame only. Of 200,000 to 250,000 clones in the sample, more than 45% are singletons; the top ten hold 1.6%. Sample: CD4+ T cells sorted from blood, taken at week 4, from a patient treated with tofacitinib. The receptors were sampled from a human donor with alopecia areata. Each CDR3 is given with its conserved first and last residue. The D gene is left open where the match is weak. Clone size is given for some rows only: seen once, a few or many times, or a class if the clone is expanded.

V	J	D	size	DNA	CDR3
TRBV19	TRBJ1-5	TRBD1	.	TGTGCCAGTAGGACAGGGTATAGCAATCAGCCCCAGCATTTT	CASRTGYSNQPQHF
TRBV7-9	TRBJ1-4	TRBD1	.	TGTGCCAGCAGCGCGCCCCCGGGACAGGGTGACGAAAAACTGTTTTTT	CASSAPPGQGDEKLFF
TRBV5-3	TRBJ2-1	TRBD2	once	TGTGCCAGAAGCCAACCTCCGAAGGCGGGGGGAAACAATGAGCAGTTCTTC	CARSQPPKAGGNNEQFF
TRBV6-6	TRBJ2-5	TRBD1	few	TGTGCCAGCAGTTACGGGGGGACAGGACAAGAGACCCAGTACTTC	CASSYGGTGQETQYF
TRBV30	TRBJ1-4	.	.	TGTGCCTGTGGACGGGATAATGAAAAACTGTTTTTT	CACGRDNEKLFF
TRBV4-3	TRBJ1-1	.	few	TGCGCCAGCAGCCGAAACCTTTTTGGCACTGAAGCTTTCTTT	CASSRNLFGTEAFF
TRBV29-1	TRBJ1-2	.	.	TGCAGCGTTGAGGCAATCAGAGACCGCTACACCTTC	CSVEAIRDRYTF
TRBV27	TRBJ2-7	.	.	TGTGCCAGCAGTTTATTCCCTTACGACAGCTCCTACGAGCAGTACTTC	CASSLFPYDSSYEQYF
TRBV29-1	TRBJ1-2	TRBD1	.	TGCAGCGTTGAATCACAGGGGGCTGGTGGCTACACCTTC	CSVESQGAGGYTF
TRBV30	TRBJ2-7	.	.	TGTGCCTGGAGGTCACCCGGGTCCAGGGAGCAGTACTTC	CAWRSPGSREQYF
TRBV4-1	TRBJ2-7	.	.	TGCGCCAGCAGCCAAATGGGGGTCTACGAGCAGTACTTC	CASSQMGVYEQYF
TRBV6-6	TRBJ2-2	TRBD1	.	TGTGCCAGCAGTAGGGGACAGACGACCGGGGAGCTGTTTTTT	CASSRGQTTGELFF
TRBV29-1	TRBJ2-2	.	.	TGCAGCCTACTGGGAGAATCCGGGGAGCTGTTTTTT	CSLLGESGELFF
TRBV6-5	TRBJ2-1	TRBD2	.	TGTGCCAGCAGTTCGGCGGGACTAGCGATCAATGAGCAGTTCTTC	CASSSAGLAINEQFF
TRBV7-2	TRBJ2-3	.	few	TGTGCCAGCAGCTTTGTCACGGATACGCAGTATTTT	CASSFVTDTQYF
TRBV29-1	TRBJ1-1	.	.	TGCAGCGTTGAAGGTCGAGTGAACACTGAAGCTTTCTTT	CSVEGRVNTEAFF
TRBV5-5	TRBJ1-2	TRBD1	.	TGTGCCAGCAGCCTGGACAGGGGCCTGGACTATGGCTACACCTTC	CASSLDRGLDYGYTF
TRBV30	TRBJ1-2	.	.	TGTGCCTGGAGCCCCGGGGGCCTTGGCTACACCTTC	CAWSPGGLGYTF
TRBV19	TRBJ2-7	TRBD1	.	TGTGCCAGTAGTAGGACAGGCCGCTCCTACGAGCAGTACTTC	CASSRTGRSYEQYF
TRBV6-5	TRBJ2-5	.	.	TGTGCCAGCAGTTACTCGAGAGAGACCCAGTACTTC	CASSYSRETQYF
TRBV29-1	TRBJ1-1	.	many	TGCAGCGTTGTTGCAGGGCTGAACACTGAAGCTTTCTTT	CSVVAGLNTEAFF
TRBV20-1	TRBJ2-3	.	.	TGCAGTGCTAGAGTTCAGCAGCAGTATTTT	CSARVQQQYF
TRBV30	TRBJ1-6	.	.	TGTGCCTGGAGTATAGACAGCGGAGGCTCGCCCCTCCACTTT	CAWSIDSGGSPLHF
TRBV18	TRBJ1-3	.	few	TGTGCCAGCTCACCGCGGCAGGGGATAGCCGGAAACACCATATATTTT	CASSPRQGIAGNTIYF
TRBV5-1	TRBJ1-1	.	.	TGCGCCAGCAGCTTCGATTGGGGGGCTGAAGCTTTCTTT	CASSFDWGAEAFF
TRBV2	TRBJ1-2	.	.	TGTGCCAGCAGTGAAGGGACAAAAGGCTACACCTTC	CASSEGTKGYTF
TRBV29-1	TRBJ2-7	TRBD1	.	TGCAGCGTTCGGGGACAGGGAGTGCGGGAGCAGTACTTC	CSVRGQGVREQYF
TRBV19	TRBJ1-2	.	.	TGTGCCAGTAGTACCCCCCTTGGATATGGCTACACCTTC	CASSTPLGYGYTF
TRBV29-1	TRBJ2-1	TRBD2	once	TGCAGCGTTGAGGGGGGGGTAAGCTCCTACAATGAGCAGTTCTTC	CSVEGGVSSYNEQFF
TRBV2	TRBJ2-6	TRBD1	.	TGTGCCAGCAGCTACGGACAGGGACCTGGGGCCAACGTCCTGACTTTC	CASSYGQGPGANVLTF
TRBV14	TRBJ2-7	.	few	TGTGCCAGCAGTCCTGCGTTCGGGGCATCGGCGTACGAGCAGTACTTC	CASSPAFGASAYEQYF
TRBV18	TRBJ2-5	TRBD2	.	TGTGCCAGCTCACCACCCAACGACGTTGCGGGGGTATCGACCCAGTACTTC	CASSPPNDVAGVSTQYF
TRBV29-1	TRBJ1-1	.	.	TGCAGCGCTACAAGGAACACTGAAGCTTTCTTT	CSATRNTEAFF
TRBV20-1	TRBJ2-1	.	few	TGCAGTGCTAGAAGTAAACGAGAGCAGTTCTTC	CSARSKREQFF
TRBV25-1	TRBJ2-2	.	.	TGTGCCAGCAGCTTGACAAAGAGGACCGGGGAGCTGTTTTTT	CASSLTKRTGELFF
TRBV9	TRBJ2-3	TRBD2	.	TGTGCCAGCAGCGTAGGAAGCGGGGGACGCACAGATACGCAGTATTTT	CASSVGSGGRTDTQYF
TRBV29-1	TRBJ1-1	TRBD1	.	TGCAGCGGCGGACAGGAGAGGGGGACTGAAGCTTTCTTT	CSGGQERGTEAFF
TRBV30	TRBJ1-2	.	.	TGTGCCTGGAGTGACCAACCTAGTGGCTACACCTTC	CAWSDQPSGYTF
TRBV4-3	TRBJ1-2	.	.	TGCGCCAGCAGCCAAGAGTCGGACAGTAACTATGGCTACACCTTC	CASSQESDSNYGYTF
TRBV4-1	TRBJ2-7	.	.	TGCGCCAAAGTGGCTCGCGGGACGCCCTTACCGTACGAGCAGTACTTC	CAKVARGTPLPYEQYF
TRBV9	TRBJ2-1	TRBD1	.	TGTGCCAGCAGCCCAGTGGACAGGGCTTACAATGAGCAGTTCTTC	CASSPVDRAYNEQFF
TRBV18	TRBJ2-7	.	few	TGTGCCAGCTCGCGGACGGTCAGCTCCTACGAGCAGTACTTC	CASSRTVSSYEQYF
TRBV6-1	TRBJ1-1	.	few	TGTGCCAGCAGTGGGCAGGCTTACACTGAAGCTTTCTTT	CASSGQAYTEAFF
TRBV6-6	TRBJ2-1	TRBD2	few	TGTGCCAGCAGTTACACCCCCAATTCTAGCGGGGAGCAGTTCTTC	CASSYTPNSSGEQFF
TRBV15	TRBJ1-6	TRBD1	few	TGTGCCACCAGCTCCCGACAGGGGGGTTATAATTCACCCCTCCACTTT	CATSSRQGGYNSPLHF
TRBV19	TRBJ2-2	.	few	TGTGCCGCAATGCGCGGGACAGCGAACACCGGGGAGCTGTTTTTT	CAAMRGTANTGELFF